Listed here are 3 T cell receptor beta chains from one sample, sequenced in a study of early T cells in non-severe SARS-CoV-2 infection. One entry per CDR3 protein results from TCRdb running MiXCR on the 5' RACE reads. The sample contains fewer than 35,000 distinct CDR3 sequences, around 5% of which appear only once. The source material was whole blood. These receptors were taken from an adult who was a healthcare worker with PCR-confirmed SARS-CoV-2 infection or an uninfected control (not recorded which).

This clonotype was detected ten times or more. This chain joins TRBV4-1 and TRBJ2-7; TRBD1 might be the D (6 bases). Trimming pared 4 bases from V and 6 bases from J, leaving 16 bases between. CDR1 is MGHRA, CDR2 YSYEKL, per germline. This CDR3 has 14 amino acids. CDR3 in amino acids: CASSPRTATLEQYF. Here the CDR3 DNA reads TGCGCCAGCAGCCCTCGGACAGCGACCCTCGAGCAGTACTTC.

This clonotype was counted many times. The chain carries TRBV12-3 or TRBV12-4 and TRBJ1-1, with a weak D call TRBD1 (6 bases). The CDR3 consists of 14 residues. V lost 0 bases, J lost 3 bases, and 8 bases lay in between. As DNA, the CDR3 is TGTGCCAGCAGTTTAGCCAGGGGCGACACTGAAGCTTTCTTT. Translation: CASSLARGDTEAFF.

At least ten counts were recorded for this clonotype. The V gene is TRBV5-4, the J gene TRBJ2-1; D is perhaps TRBD1 (5 bases). V was trimmed by 0 bases and J by 1 base, leaving 11 bases between them. Germline V CDR1 and CDR2: SGHNT, YYREEE (reference sequence). The CDR3 has 16 amino acids. The CDR3 region has the DNA TGTGCCAGCAGCTTGGCCAACAGGAATTCCTACAATGAGCAGTTCTTC. Its protein product is CASSLANRNSYNEQFF.